The 24 T cell receptor beta chains reported below all come from one sample, sequenced in a study of OX40 agonist ivuxolimab in advanced cancers. Repertoires were generated with immunoSEQ multiplex PCR, while TCRdb's copy carries only in-frame clones and drops some. The table shows some 45,000 clones, with about nine tenths occurring only once. The sequencing here drew on CD4+ or CD8+ T cells sorted from blood, taken in a trial of the OX40 agonist ivuxolimab. The receptors were sampled from an adult with an advanced solid tumor such as melanoma, head and neck, liver or kidney cancer.

The J gene is TRBJ2-7, the V gene TRBV15, with D possibly matching TRBD1 (6 bases). The CDR3 extends over 14 amino acids. Trimming pared 9 bases from V and 6 bases from J, leaving 21 bases between. Germline-derived CDR1 and CDR2 are LNHNV and YYDKDF (reference sequence). CDR3 DNA sequence: TGTGCCACAGAGGGGGACCGGGATGGGGGCGAGCAGTACTTC. This translates into CATEGDRDGGEQYF.

The chain combines TRBV9 with TRBJ2-7; 7 nucleotides align to TRBD1. The CDR3 consists of 18 residues. V shed 4 bases and J 0 bases; nucleotides not matched to a gene: 16. Germline loops: CDR1 SGDLS, CDR2 YYNGEE. The CDR3 sequence is CASSISSGQIPSSYEQYF. CDR3 coding DNA: TGTGCCAGCAGCATCTCTTCGGGACAGATCCCGAGCTCCTACGAGCAGTACTTC.

The V call is TRBV28, the J call TRBJ2-2; D gene uncertain. This CDR3 contains 14 residues. The V and J ends lost 4 bases and 4 bases respectively, with 10 bases between them. Germline lookup yields CDR1 MDHEN and CDR2 SYDVKM. The DNA for the CDR3 is TGTGCCAGCAGTTCCTGGGTGAGCACCGGGGAGCTGTTTTTT. This sequence encodes CASSSWVSTGELFF.

V is TRBV28 and J is TRBJ2-1; no clear D gene. The V end lost 3 bases, the J end lost 6 bases, and 9 bases lay between the germline ends. The CDR3 covers 13 residues. Germline assignment: CDR1 MDHEN and CDR2 SYDVKM. The CDR3 DNA reads as TGTGCCAGCAGTTTTGACGGATTCAATGAGCAGTTCTTC. Translating it yields CASSFDGFNEQFF.

The chain uses TRBV4-1 and TRBJ2-3, with 11 nucleotides matching TRBD2. The V gene's germline CDR1 is MGHRA and CDR2 YSYEKL. V lost 2 bases, J lost 6 bases, and 4 bases stayed unmatched. This CDR3 is 15 amino acids long. This CDR3 reads CASSQLAGGLDTQYF. CDR3 sequence (DNA): TGCGCCAGCAGCCAATTAGCGGGGGGGCTGGATACGCAGTATTTT.

This rearrangement joins TRBV23-1 to TRBJ1-5, with a weak D call TRBD1 (5 bases). TRBV23-1 is designated an ORF whose function remains uncertain. Trimming left V 4 bases short and J 2 bases short, with 15 bases between. The length of the CDR3 is 16 residues. CDR3 in amino acids: CASSLRAPRGNQPQHF. CDR3 sequence (DNA): TGCGCCAGCAGTCTAAGGGCCCCCAGGGGCAATCAGCCCCAGCATTTT.

The chain joins TRBV7-6 to TRBJ2-1, with D perhaps being TRBD1 or TRBD2 (5 bases each). Trimming cost V 2 bases and J 8 bases, with 16 bases left between them. This CDR3 is built from 15 residues. Germline assignment: CDR1 SGHVS and CDR2 FNYEAQ. The CDR3 loop is CASSLWQGVGDEQFF. In nucleotides, the CDR3 is TGTGCCAGCAGCTTATGGCAGGGCGTGGGGGATGAGCAGTTCTTC.

This chain joins TRBV15 and TRBJ1-3; D ambiguous. The germline V and J ends were trimmed by 0 bases and 3 bases, with 9 bases remaining between them. The CDR3 has 15 residues. Looked up from germline, CDR1 is LNHNV and CDR2 is YYDKDF (reference sequence). CDR3 protein: CATSRDLGNGNTIYF. CDR3 DNA sequence: TGTGCCACCAGCAGAGATTTGGGGAATGGAAACACCATATATTTT.

The J gene is TRBJ1-1, the V gene TRBV27; tentatively, D is TRBD1 (6 bases). The CDR3 totals 13 residues. Germline V gene data show CDR1 as MNHEY and CDR2 as SMNVEV (reference sequence). Trimming took 6 bases from V and 4 from J, leaving 12 bases between them. CDR3 DNA: TGTGCCAGCAGCGACAGGTGGAGCACTGAAGCTTTCTTT. Translated: CASSDRWSTEAFF.

The genes are TRBV11-2 and TRBJ1-1, with a weak D call TRBD1 (5 bases). CDR1 SGHAT and CDR2 FQNNGV come from the germline V gene. The CDR3 has 14 residues. V was clipped by 5 bases and J by 2 bases, with 12 bases between them. CDR3 sequence (DNA): TGTGCCAGCAGCCCCGGGACGGGCAACACTGAAGCTTTCTTT. Protein product: CASSPGTGNTEAFF.

V usage is TRBV7-6 and J usage is TRBJ1-6, with D possibly being TRBD1 (5 bases). The germline CDR1 and CDR2 sequences are SGHVS and FNYEAQ. V was trimmed by 5 bases and J by 10 bases, leaving 18 bases between them. This CDR3 region has 15 residues. The CDR3 spells CASSLTWDEGSPLHF. Written as DNA, the CDR3 is TGTGCCAGCAGCCTAACGTGGGACGAGGGGTCACCCCTCCACTTT.

This clone has only a few counts. The chain links TRBV6-5 to TRBJ2-5; TRBD1 agrees at 7 bases. V was clipped by 5 bases and J by 5 bases; unmatched bases: 11. The CDR3 loop spans 15 amino acids. The germline V gene has CDR1 MNHEY and CDR2 SVGAGI. The CDR3 coding sequence is TGTGCCAGCAGTAAACTAGAAGGGACAGTGGAGACCCAGTACTTC. Translation gives CASSKLEGTVETQYF.

This chain uses TRBV16 with TRBJ2-5, with 9 nucleotides matching TRBD2. The trim removed 1 base at V and 5 bases at J, leaving 5 bases unmatched. There are 15 residues in the CDR3. Germline V gene sequence: CDR1 KGHSY, CDR2 FQNENV. The CDR3 DNA sequence: TGTGCCAGCAGCCAATACCCTAGCGGGACTGAGACCCAGTACTTC. This gives the protein CASSQYPSGTETQYF.

The rearrangement joins TRBV19 to TRBJ2-1, with TRBD2 as a possible D gene (5 bases). The germline V gene encodes CDR1 LNHDA and CDR2 SQIVND (reference sequence). The V gene lost 1 base and the J gene lost 7 bases, with 8 bases spanning the gap. The CDR3 covers 13 residues. The CDR3 loop is CASSIGLANEQFF. The CDR3, as DNA: TGTGCCAGTAGTATAGGTCTAGCAAATGAGCAGTTCTTC.

The chain couples TRBV7-9 to TRBJ2-2; D call uncertain. Trimming cost V 5 bases and J 1 base, with 8 bases left between them. The CDR3 spans 14 residues. Per the germline V gene, CDR1 is SEHNR and CDR2 is FQNEAQ (reference sequence). The CDR3 protein is CASSPRQNTGELFF. CDR3 sequence (DNA): TGTGCCAGCAGCCCGCGACAGAACACCGGGGAGCTGTTTTTT.

The rearrangement links TRBV28 to TRBJ1-1; weak D call: TRBD1 (5 bases). From germline, CDR1 is MDHEN and CDR2 SYDVKM. The CDR3 is made up of 16 amino acids. The V end lost 6 bases, the J end lost 0 bases, and 17 bases lay between the germline ends. CDR3 DNA: TGTGCCAGCAGCCGGCCGACAGTGGGGATGAACACTGAAGCTTTCTTT. It yields the protein CASSRPTVGMNTEAFF. Full variable domain (remainder filled in from reference TRBV28 and TRBJ1-1): DVKVTQSSRYLVKRTGEKVFLECVQDMDHENMFWYRQDPGLGLRLIYFSYDVKMKEKGDIPEGYSVSREKKERFSLILESASTNQTSMYLCASSRPTVGMNTEAFFGQGTRLTVV.

The chain recombines TRBV27 with TRBJ1-1; no reliable D call. The CDR3 runs to 11 residues. Per the germline V gene, CDR1 is MNHEY and CDR2 is SMNVEV (reference sequence). Trimming removed 7 bases from V and 5 bases from J, with 8 bases in between. The CDR3 is CASIGRTEAFF. In DNA, the CDR3 is TGTGCCAGCATTGGCAGAACTGAAGCTTTCTTT.

The chain employs TRBV29-1 and TRBJ1-2; the D is unclear. The CDR3 is 16 residues long. Germline V gene data show CDR1 as SQVTM and CDR2 as ANQGSEA. The V and J ends lost 4 bases and 0 bases respectively, with 18 bases between them. CDR3 sequence: CSVGQESGSANYGYTF. CDR3 sequence (DNA): TGCAGCGTTGGGCAGGAGTCCGGATCAGCTAACTATGGCTACACCTTC.

The chain carries TRBV28 and TRBJ2-7; D is possibly TRBD1 or TRBD2 (7 bases each). CDR3 length: 15 amino acids. The V gene lost 1 base and the J gene lost 5 bases, with 15 bases spanning the gap. Germline V gene data show CDR1 as MDHEN and CDR2 as SYDVKM. The CDR3 protein is CASSLLVRGGHEQYF. CDR3 coding DNA: TGTGCCAGCAGTTTATTAGTCAGGGGGGGTCACGAGCAGTACTTC.

This sequence joins TRBV7-9 and TRBJ2-1, with 9 bases matching TRBD2. The CDR3 spans 14 residues. In germline, CDR1 is SEHNR, CDR2 FQNEAQ (reference sequence). V gave up 6 bases and J gave up 6 bases; unmatched junction bases: 6. CDR3 nucleotides: TGTGCCAGCAGGGGTCCGGGACTAGCCAATGAGCAGTTCTTC. It translates to CASRGPGLANEQFF.

This clone was picked up one time. J is TRBJ1-2 and V is TRBV6-6; 7 nucleotides line up with TRBD1. Per germline, CDR1 MNHNY and CDR2 SVGAGI (reference sequence). J gave up 7 bases and V 2 bases, and 10 bases lay outside the gene matches. This CDR3 is 15 amino acids long. CDR3 DNA sequence: TGTGCCAGCAGTTACCGAGAACAGGGGATGGGTGGCTACACCTTC. It codes for CASSYREQGMGGYTF.

The rearrangement links TRBV28 to TRBJ1-4, with no clear D. The CDR3 is 14 amino acids. The V gene lost 3 bases and the J gene lost 4 bases, with 9 bases spanning the gap. Germline V lookup: CDR1 MDHEN, CDR2 SYDVKM. The CDR3 region has the DNA TGTGCCAGCAGTTTCTGGACGGATAATGAAAAACTGTTTTTT. Translating it yields CASSFWTDNEKLFF.

The chain employs TRBV13 and TRBJ2-3; TRBD2 aligns across 8 bases. CDR1 PRHDT and CDR2 FYEKMQ come from the germline V gene (reference sequence). The ends lost 0 bases at V and 0 bases at J; junction bases unmatched: 5. The CDR3 extends over 17 amino acids. The CDR3 DNA is TGTGCCAGCAGCTTAGGCCCTACTAGCGGCAGCACAGATACGCAGTATTTT. Its protein product is CASSLGPTSGSTDTQYF.

The rearrangement uses TRBV6-5 and TRBJ2-2; no clear D. CDR1 and CDR2 (germline): MNHEY, SVGAGI. The CDR3 length is 11 residues. Trimming took off 5 bases at V and 7 bases at J, with 5 bases between the two ends. The CDR3 spells CASSNVGELFF. CDR3 coding DNA: TGTGCCAGCAGTAATGTCGGGGAGCTGTTTTTT.